A single sample gave rise to the 21 T cell receptor beta chains below, sequenced in a study of control samples from healthy donors and cancer patients. The table came from immunoSEQ multiplex PCR; TCRdb's copy has only in-frame clones and leaves some out. The sample has approximately 97,000 clones; roughly 80% are singletons. What was sequenced was blood. All receptors derive from a young man in good health.

The CDR3 DNA reads as TGTGCCAGCGGGGCCGTCAGATTTGCCAATGAGCAGTTCTTC. Amino acids: CASGAVRFANEQFF. This chain connects TRBV2 to TRBJ2-1; D is possibly TRBD1 (5 bases). Trimming left V 8 bases short and J 6 bases short, with 17 bases between. The length of the CDR3 is 14 residues. Germline CDR1 SNHLY, CDR2 FYNNEI.

In its sample, this clone was seen once. V and J are TRBV24-1 and TRBJ1-1, with 10 bases aligning to TRBD1. V shed 5 bases and J 5 bases; nucleotides not matched to a gene: 4. CDR1 is KGHDR and CDR2 is SFDVKD in the germline V gene. CDR3 length: 14 residues. For the CDR3, the DNA is TGTGCCACCAGTGGCGGGACAGGGGAAACTGAAGCTTTCTTT. Translated, it gives CATSGGTGETEAFF.

The chain uses TRBV27 and TRBJ1-2; TRBD1 matches at 7 bases. This CDR3 region has 14 residues. The germline V gene has CDR1 MNHEY and CDR2 SMNVEV (reference sequence). Trimming cost V 5 bases and J 2 bases; bases outside gene matches: 5. CDR3 in DNA: TGTGCCAGCAGTAAGGACAGGACCAACTATGGCTACACCTTC. This gives the protein CASSKDRTNYGYTF.

This chain uses TRBV14 with TRBJ1-4, with D perhaps matching TRBD1 (5 bases). The CDR3 is 17 amino acids. Deletions cut 2 bases from V and 3 bases from J, with 16 bases between. The germline gives CDR1 SGHDN, CDR2 FVKESK. CDR3 sequence reads: CASSQLTGVGANEKLFF. For the CDR3, the DNA is TGTGCCAGCAGCCAATTAACGGGGGTCGGTGCTAATGAAAAACTGTTTTTT.

In DNA, the CDR3 is TGTGCCAGTAGAGACGGGGGGTCAGTTGAAAAACTGTTTTTT. Residues: CASRDGGSVEKLFF. The rearrangement links TRBV19 to TRBJ1-4; a possible D gene is TRBD1 (5 bases). Germline loops: CDR1 LNHDA, CDR2 SQIVND (reference sequence). V was clipped by 6 bases and J by 7 bases, with 15 bases between them. This CDR3 spans 14 amino acids.

The chain carries TRBV10-3 and TRBJ1-5, with 7 bases aligning to TRBD1. This CDR3 spans 12 amino acids. Germline values: CDR1 ENHRY, CDR2 SYGVKD. V lost 8 bases to trimming and J lost 7 bases; unmatched junction nucleotides: 5. CDR3 sequence (DNA): TGTGCCATCGGACAGGTCGGGCAGCCCCAGCATTTT. This codes for CAIGQVGQPQHF.

V usage is TRBV5-1 and J usage is TRBJ1-5; no firm D call. The ends were cut back, 1 base at V and 0 bases at J, with 11 bases in the middle. CDR1 is SGHRS and CDR2 is YFSETQ in the germline V gene. The CDR3 is 16 amino acids. The chain's CDR3 is CASSLSATDSNQPQHF. The CDR3 bases are TGCGCCAGCAGCTTGTCGGCCACCGATAGCAATCAGCCCCAGCATTTT. The complete variable domain, with remaining parts taken from reference TRBV5-1 and TRBJ1-5, reads KAGVTQTPRYLIKTRGQQVTLSCSPISGHRSVSWYQQTPGQGLQFLFEYFSETQRNKGNFPGRFSGRQFSNSRSEMNVSTLELGDSALYLCASSLSATDSNQPQHFGDGTRLSIL.

The V gene is TRBV25-1, the J gene TRBJ1-6, with TRBD1 as a possible D gene (6 bases). The CDR3 runs 16 residues. Trimming pared 3 bases from V and 5 bases from J, leaving 14 bases between. Germline CDR1 is MGHDK and CDR2 is SYGVNS. The CDR3 sequence is CASSERTGIDNSPLHF. For the CDR3, the DNA is TGTGCCAGCAGTGAGAGAACAGGGATAGATAATTCACCCCTCCACTTT.

The gene calls are TRBV11-1 and TRBJ1-1, with TRBD1 as a possible D gene (6 bases). Between the trimmed V and J ends, which lost 1 base and 5 bases, there was a span of 11 bases. This CDR3 has 14 residues. The germline gives CDR1 SGHAT, CDR2 FQDESV (reference sequence). The CDR3 sequence: CASSLGPRGTEAFF. CDR3 nucleotides: TGTGCCAGCAGCTTAGGGCCTAGGGGGACTGAAGCTTTCTTT.

The rearrangement joins TRBV19 to TRBJ2-2; TRBD1 aligns across 7 bases. This CDR3 has 11 amino acids. The junction had 8 bases not matched to a gene; V was cut back by 7 bases and J by 15 bases. Germline CDR1 reads LNHDA; CDR2 reads SQIVND (reference sequence). The CDR3 DNA follows: TGTGCCAGTACACGGACAGGAAAAATGTTTTTT. Its translation is CASTRTGKMFF.

The CDR3 DNA reads TGTGCCAGCACCCGGGACTTCTCAGGGGAGCAGTACTTC. This translates into CASTRDFSGEQYF. The V gene is TRBV2, the J gene TRBJ2-7; D is perhaps TRBD2 (6 bases). Trimming took 7 bases from V and 7 from J, leaving 17 bases between them. From germline, CDR1 is SNHLY and CDR2 FYNNEI. The CDR3 runs to 13 residues. The variable domain in full, completed from reference TRBV2 and TRBJ2-7, reads EPEVTQTPSHQVTQMGQEVILRCVPISNHLYFYWYRQILGQKVEFLVSFYNNEISEKSEIFDDQFSVERPDGSNFTLKIRSTKLEDSAMYFCASTRDFSGEQYFGPGTRLTVT.

J is TRBJ1-1 and V is TRBV20-1, with 9 nucleotides matching TRBD1. The CDR3 extends over 18 amino acids. After removal of 3 bases from V and 6 bases from J, the junction contained 20 bases not matched to a gene. Germline-derived CDR1 and CDR2 are DFQATT and SNEGSKA (reference sequence). The CDR3 loop is CSASGPGTGSSMGPEAFF. Written as DNA, the CDR3 is TGCAGTGCTAGTGGTCCGGGGACAGGGTCATCGATGGGTCCTGAAGCTTTCTTT.

The chain couples TRBV4-2 to TRBJ1-2, with D uncertain. Looked up from germline, CDR1 is LGHNA and CDR2 is YNFKEQ. V lost 1 base and J lost 6, with 9 bases in between. The CDR3 has 13 amino acids. CDR3 in amino acids: CASSQGWSDGYTF. In DNA, the CDR3 is TGTGCCAGCAGCCAAGGGTGGTCGGATGGCTACACCTTC.

Worth noting for this clone: This same CDR3 is encoded by further DNA sequences in the sample. The V call is TRBV5-1, the J call TRBJ2-1; 10 positions agree with TRBD2. CDR1 and CDR2 from the germline V gene are SGHRS and YFSETQ. V was clipped by 2 bases and J by 2 bases; unmatched bases: 1. The CDR3 length is 15 residues. The CDR3 coding sequence is TGCGCCAGCAGCTTAAGCGGGGGGGCCTACAATGAGCAGTTCTTC. The encoded protein is CASSLSGGAYNEQFF.

The table lists this clone with a count of one. The chain links TRBV18 to TRBJ2-7; tentative D call: TRBD1 (5 bases). The CDR3 is 14 residues long. The germline CDR1 and CDR2 sequences are KGHSH and LQKENI. Between the trimmed V and J ends, which lost 3 bases and 6 bases, there was a span of 15 bases. CDR3 sequence: CASSPPATQGEQYF. CDR3 DNA sequence: TGTGCCAGCTCACCCCCCGCCACTCAGGGCGAGCAGTACTTC.

The chain is built from TRBV7-2 and TRBJ1-6; maybe TRBD1 (6 bases). CDR3 size: 14 residues. Germline CDR1 SGHTA, CDR2 FQGNSA. Deletions cut 2 bases from V and 4 bases from J, with 6 bases between. The CDR3 DNA reads TGTGCCAGCAGCTTAAGGGGGTATAATTCACCCCTCCACTTT. Amino acid sequence: CASSLRGYNSPLHF.

This sequence joins TRBV6-5 and TRBJ1-1; D unclear. The germline CDR1 and CDR2 sequences are MNHEY and SVGAGI. Trimming took off 4 bases at V and 0 bases at J, with 6 bases between the two ends. This CDR3 spans 13 amino acids. CDR3 coding DNA: TGTGCCAGCAGTTCCCTGATGAACACTGAAGCTTTCTTT. The encoded protein is CASSSLMNTEAFF.

Only one count was recorded for this clone. V gene TRBV10-3 combines with J gene TRBJ1-5, with D perhaps matching TRBD1 (6 bases). The germline CDR1 and CDR2 sequences are ENHRY and SYGVKD. This CDR3 region has 14 residues. Trimming cost V 6 bases and J 4 bases, with 13 bases left between them. The CDR3 DNA follows: TGTGCCATCAGCCGACAGGAACAAAATCAGCCCCAGCATTTT. Its translation is CAISRQEQNQPQHF.

The CDR3 region is CASSWIAGGYEQYF. CDR3 bases: TGTGCCAGCAGCTGGATTGCTGGAGGCTACGAGCAGTACTTC. This chain uses TRBV7-6 with TRBJ2-7, with a weak D call TRBD2 (5 bases). This CDR3 spans 14 amino acids. Per germline, CDR1 SGHVS and CDR2 FNYEAQ. Trimming stripped 4 bases from V and 3 bases from J, with 13 bases between.

V usage is TRBV6-5 and J usage is TRBJ1-5; a weak D match, TRBD1 (5 bases). This CDR3 comprises 14 residues. V was pared by 6 bases and J by 3 bases, with 12 bases between. From germline, CDR1 is MNHEY and CDR2 SVGAGI. CDR3 nucleotides: TGTGCCAGCAGGGATACAGGCTCCAATCAGCCCCAGCATTTT. Its translation is CASRDTGSNQPQHF.

The chain uses TRBV5-1 and TRBJ2-7; 14 positions agree with TRBD2. The CDR3 has 15 amino acids. Germline V gives CDR1 SGHRS, CDR2 YFSETQ. The V gene end was trimmed by 3 bases and the J gene end by 9 bases; junction bases not matched to a gene: 8. The DNA for the CDR3 is TGCGCCAGCAGCTCGACGACTAGCGGGGGGGCCCCGCAGTACTTC. It codes for CASSSTTSGGAPQYF.